The text below deals with one T cell receptor (beta chain). The antigen it recognizes is unknown. Base quality data are lacking; no much larger clone is found one base away. In Seattle, one collaborating source enrolled patients while the infection was active and tracked those patients longitudinally over the course of disease. Collaborating institutions collected whole blood in K2EDTA tubes following their own protocols. For TCRbeta analysis, collaborator samples were shipped as frozen whole blood, as isolated PBMCs, or as DNA extracted from either sample type. The sample belongs to a study of blood T cell repertoires in COVID-19 (dated by TCRdb to between 2020 and 2021). For the study in its entirety: Samples covering the acute and convalescent phases of COVID-19 were provided by collaborators in the United States, Italy and Spain. The prospective study material was composed of cDNA or gDNA derived from T cells, B-cell-depleted T cells, or PBMCs. Subjects who had been exposed to COVID-19, were actively infected with it, or had recovered from it provided the deeply sampled blood TCRbeta repertoires that made up the dataset. The repertoires were released in a freely available public database meant as a resource for research on the immune response to SARS-CoV-2. The samples were drawn from two sources: the first 160 participants of the ongoing ImmuneRACE study, and approximately 1,300 subjects contributed by 6 global collaborators. The sample metadata nearly always contained a de-identified subject ID, COVID-19 status, age in years and sex. HLA class I and class II types, where available, came from metadata supplied by the sample provider rather than from assay-based typing.

Study-level results and caveats: The quantity of clinical and demographic metadata differed by source and by participant and was supplied without curation.

TCRbeta CDR3 regions were amplified from genomic DNA by means of the immunoSEQ Assay, a bias-controlled multiplex PCR. The original methods were these. Within the assay, amplification of reference gene primers was used to estimate how many nucleated cells each sample contained. To quantify the absolute abundance of each unique TCRbeta CDR3 rearrangement, sequence reads were collapsed and filtered. Productive Simpson clonality was computed per sample as the square root of Simpson's diversity index over productive rearrangements. The table comes from immuneACCESS by way of TCRdb, which keeps in-frame sequences with V and J called. Part of the clones is missing from these tables; in studies checked, under half for an unresolved V gene and the rest for unknown reasons. The V and J calls and clone size are taken from that table; D and trimming were inferred from the DNA. This sample is represented by approximately 350,000 clones; around nine tenths of them were singletons. About 7% of the sample belongs to the ten largest clones.

The germline V gene sets CDR1 to SNHLY and CDR2 to FYNNEI. Trimming costs V 2 bases and J 4 bases, and their ends lie 12 bases apart. The CDR3 runs 15 amino acids, cysteine and phenylalanine included. The sequence is cut down to CDR3 DNA, 45 bases in frame from base 1. The chain couples TRBV2 to TRBJ1-5; the D gene is perhaps TRBD1, from 5 matching bases. This receptor was identified in a woman aged 55-70 years with COVID-19, enrolled during active disease. Material: peripheral blood. The sequence in DNA is TGTGCCAGCAGTGAATATAGTCAGGGAAATCAGCCCCAGCATTTT. It codes for CASSEYSQGNQPQHF.